Each of the 30 T cell receptor beta chains below was sequenced from the same sample in a study of T cell clonality in common variable immunodeficiency. Only in-frame clones appear in the TCRdb table, and some are missing; sequencing was by immunoSEQ multiplex PCR. The record shows 35,000 to 55,000 clones for this sample, with no singletons present. The sequencing sample was made of peripheral blood mononuclear cells. These receptors all stem from a person between 18 and 70 years old in good health.

This clone has a count of ten or more. The missing CDR3 end, 3 residues past where the read stops, is filled in from the germline J gene. The rearrangement links TRBV9 to TRBJ2-3, with 7 positions matching TRBD1. Germline CDR1 SGDLS, CDR2 YYNGEE. This CDR3 region has 13 residues. The part of the CDR3 DNA that was read is TGTGCCAGCAGCGTAACAACAGGGGCCTCG. Its protein product is CASSVTTGAS. The entire CDR3 sequence reads CASSVTTGASQYF.

This clone was counted at least ten times. The DNA read from the CDR3 is TGCGCCAGCAGCCAGGGGACTAGCGGGAGTTTCGAG. This gives the protein CASSQGTSGSFE. The CDR3 in its entirety is CASSQGTSGSFEQYF. V is TRBV4-1 and J is TRBJ2-7, with 14 bases that match TRBD2. The read terminates 3 residues ahead of where the CDR3 ends, so the germline J gene completes it. Germline V gene data show CDR1 as MGHRA and CDR2 as YSYEKL. CDR3 length: 15 amino acids. With V trimmed by 3 bases and J by 6 bases, 4 bases remained unmatched.

This clone was observed at least ten times. The read ends 3 residues early relative to the CDR3; the germline J gene fills the gap. The genes are TRBV5-1 and TRBJ2-7; 9 nucleotides agree with TRBD1. This CDR3 is 14 amino acids long. Germline V lookup: CDR1 SGHRS, CDR2 YFSETQ. With V trimmed by 4 bases and J by 6 bases, 8 bases remained unmatched. The CDR3 DNA, read in part, is TGCGCCAGCAGCCAAAGGACAGGGGATCGCGAG. Translation: CASSQRTGDRE. The entire CDR3 protein reads CASSQRTGDREQYF.

In its sample, this clone was seen many times. The read ends 3 residues before the CDR3 terminus; that terminus is restored from the germline J gene. The chain uses TRBV6-2 or TRBV6-3 and TRBJ2-1; TRBD2 aligns across 8 bases. This CDR3 is built from 15 residues. Trimming removed 5 bases from V and 8 bases from J; junction bases left unmatched: 11. In germline, CDR1 is MNHEY, CDR2 SVGEGT. CDR3 sequence: CASSPSSGSFDEQFF. The sequenced part of the CDR3 DNA is TGTGCCAGCAGTCCTAGCAGCGGGAGCTTCGATGAG.

This clone was seen many times. The sequenced CDR3 bases are TGTGCCTGGAGTGTACTAAGCGGGAGTTCCTACGAG. Translation: CAWSVLSGSSYE. In full, the CDR3 is CAWSVLSGSSYEQYF. J is TRBJ2-7 and V is TRBV30, with 8 bases aligning to TRBD2. The read halts 3 residues ahead of the CDR3 end, with the missing end drawn from the germline J gene. V shed 0 bases, J shed 1 base, and the junction held 5 bases outside the gene matches. The CDR3 length is 15 residues. Germline CDR1 is GTSNPN and CDR2 is SVGIG (reference sequence).

This clone was counted at least ten times. The missing CDR3 end, 3 residues past where the read stops, is filled in from the germline J gene. The genes are TRBV2 and TRBJ2-1, with 13 bases lining up with TRBD2. The CDR3 runs to 13 residues. From germline, CDR1 is SNHLY and CDR2 FYNNEI. Trimming took 7 bases from V and 7 from J; bases not matched to a gene: 1. CDR3 DNA, as far as it was read: TGTGCCAGCAAGGGACTAGCGGGGAATGAG. The encoded protein is CASKGLAGNE. The full CDR3 sequence reads CASKGLAGNEQFF.

Many counts were recorded for this clone. The CDR3 goes on 3 residues after the read ends, and that part is filled in from the germline J gene. The chain is built from TRBV19 and TRBJ1-4; tentative D call: TRBD1 (5 bases). Germline V CDR1 and CDR2: LNHDA, SQIVND (reference sequence). Trimming pared 2 bases from V and 0 bases from J, leaving 10 bases between. The CDR3 loop spans 16 amino acids. This CDR3 reads CASSIQGPATNEKLFF. The CDR3 DNA, read in part, is TGTGCCAGTAGTATACAGGGCCCTGCAACTAATGAAAAA.

This clone was seen at least ten times. CDR3 DNA, as far as it was read: TGTGCCAGCAGCTTCGGTCAGACTCGGTACTATGGC. As protein: CASSFGQTRYYG. In full, the CDR3 is CASSFGQTRYYGYTF. This chain joins TRBV7-9 and TRBJ1-2; D call uncertain. Read coverage stops 3 residues before the CDR3 terminus; the germline J gene supplies the remainder. CDR3 length: 15 residues. V lost 3 bases and J 3 bases, leaving 14 bases between the germline ends. Per the germline V gene, CDR1 is SEHNR and CDR2 is FQNEAQ (reference sequence).

This clone has at least ten counts. Sequencing ends 3 residues short of the CDR3 end; the germline J gene provides the rest. This chain uses TRBV11-3 with TRBJ1-1; D is unresolved. Trimming shortened V by 1 base and J by 6 bases, and 12 bases separated the two germline ends. Germline V CDR1 and CDR2: SGHNT, YENEEA. The CDR3 has 14 amino acids. CDR3 sequence: CASSLGLYMAEAFF. CDR3 bases read: TGTGCCAGCAGCTTAGGATTGTACATGGCTGAA.

This clone was observed at least ten times. The sequenced fragment ends 3 residues before the CDR3 boundary, so the rest is inferred from the germline J gene. The chain joins TRBV10-3 to TRBJ1-4, with D possibly being TRBD1 (5 bases). The CDR3 is 15 residues long. Trimming took 3 bases from V and 2 from J, leaving 10 bases between them. Germline-derived CDR1 and CDR2 are ENHRY and SYGVKD. CDR3 amino acids: CAISDPTETNEKLFF. CDR3 bases read: TGTGCCATCAGTGACCCGACAGAGACTAATGAAAAA.

This clone was seen repeatedly, ten times or more. Sequencing ends 3 residues short of the CDR3 end; the germline J gene provides the rest. The chain joins TRBV5-8 to TRBJ2-5, with 7 positions matching TRBD1. The ends lost 3 bases at V and 4 bases at J; junction bases unmatched: 9. Per the germline V gene, CDR1 is SGHTS and CDR2 is YDEGEE. This CDR3 is 15 amino acids long. Incomplete CDR3 DNA: TGTGCCAGCAGCTCAGGGAGCAGGGGGATAGAGACC. Translating gives CASSSGSRGIET. Given in full, the CDR3 is CASSSGSRGIETQYF.

About this clone itself: Read sequence stops 3 residues before the CDR3 end, and the germline J gene provides the missing end. The chain has TRBV11-3 and TRBJ2-7; no reliable D call. Germline V gene lookup returns CDR1 SGHNT and CDR2 YENEEA. The CDR3 sequence is 14 residues long. The V and J ends lost 0 bases and 4 bases respectively, with 10 bases between them. The CDR3 DNA, read in part, is TGTGCCAGCAGCTTAGATGGGCCAGGATACGAG. Amino acids: CASSLDGPGYE. The whole CDR3 region reads CASSLDGPGYEQYF.

This clone occurred many times. The read finishes 3 residues shy of the CDR3 end, and the germline J gene is used to complete it. The rearrangement uses TRBV18 and TRBJ2-2; TRBD1 matches 8 bases. The germline V gene has CDR1 KGHSH and CDR2 LQKENI. The CDR3 consists of 17 residues. Losses at the gene ends were 3 bases for V and 3 bases for J; bases not matched to a gene: 9. CDR3 DNA, as far as it was read: TGTGCCAGCTCACCGCTTCAGACAGGGGCGGACACCGGGGAG. Translated: CASSPLQTGADTGE. Given in full, the CDR3 is CASSPLQTGADTGELFF.

This clone was seen repeatedly, ten times or more. The CDR3 end falls 3 residues outside the read, so it is completed with the germline J gene. The rearrangement links TRBV7-2 to TRBJ1-1; TRBD1 is a possible D gene (5 bases). CDR3 size: 14 residues. Germline V lookup: CDR1 SGHTA, CDR2 FQGNSA. Deletions cut 5 bases from V and 1 base from J, with 11 bases between. CDR3 amino acids: CASSNPQGNTEAFF. The sequenced part of the CDR3 DNA is TGTGCCAGCAGCAATCCCCAGGGGAACACTGAA.

This clone was observed many times. This CDR3 is CASSRQPPNYGYTF. The DNA read from the CDR3 is TGTGCCAGTAGTCGACAGCCCCCTAACTATGGC. The chain couples TRBV19 to TRBJ1-2; D may be TRBD1 (5 bases). The read ends 3 residues before the CDR3 terminus; that terminus is restored from the germline J gene. Deletions cut 5 bases from V and 0 bases from J, with 10 bases between. The CDR3 totals 14 residues. Germline-derived CDR1 and CDR2 are LNHDA and SQIVND (reference sequence).

This clone was counted many times. The read ends 3 residues before the CDR3 terminus; that terminus is restored from the germline J gene. This sequence joins TRBV5-1 and TRBJ2-5; 11 bases agree with TRBD2. The germline V gene has CDR1 SGHRS and CDR2 YFSETQ. This CDR3 has 18 residues. Germline trimming cut 0 bases from V and 0 bases from J; bases unmatched to any gene: 7. The CDR3 DNA, read in part, is TGCGCCAGCAGCTTGGAGGGGTGGACTAGCGGGCACCAAGAGACC. It translates to CASSLEGWTSGHQET. The CDR3 reads in full as CASSLEGWTSGHQETQYF.

This clone was seen many times. The read comes to an end 3 residues before the CDR3 does, leaving the germline J gene to fill in the end. The rearrangement uses TRBV12-3 or TRBV12-4 and TRBJ2-2; 8 bases match TRBD1. V dropped 5 bases and J dropped 2; count of bases not matched to a gene: 7. The CDR3 spans 16 residues. CDR3 region: CASSAIRGPNTGELFF. The covered CDR3 bases are TGTGCCAGCAGTGCGATCAGGGGGCCTAACACCGGGGAG.

Many counts were recorded for this clone. The missing CDR3 end, 3 residues past where the read stops, is filled in from the germline J gene. The genes are TRBV13 and TRBJ1-1; 7 bases align to TRBD1. The germline V gene encodes CDR1 PRHDT and CDR2 FYEKMQ (reference sequence). The trim removed 4 bases at V and 0 bases at J, leaving 8 bases unmatched. The length of the CDR3 is 16 residues. The sequenced part of the CDR3 DNA is TGTGCCAGCAGCTCGTACAGGGGAATGATGAACACTGAA. Translating it yields CASSSYRGMMNTE. The whole CDR3 region reads CASSSYRGMMNTEAFF.

This clone was recorded at least ten times. From the germline J gene comes the end of the CDR3, since the read stops 3 residues before it. The J gene is TRBJ2-7, the V gene TRBV15; tentatively, D is TRBD1 (6 bases). The V gene lost 4 bases and the J gene lost 6 bases, with 10 bases spanning the gap. CDR1 and CDR2 from the germline V gene are LNHNV and YYDKDF (reference sequence). There are 12 residues in the CDR3. Incomplete CDR3 DNA: TGTGCCACCAGCAACAGGGTGGGCGAG. This sequence encodes CATSNRVGE. The entire CDR3 reads CATSNRVGEQYF.

This clone was recorded at least ten times. The DNA ends 3 residues before the CDR3 does, and the rest of the CDR3 is filled in from the germline J gene. This chain connects TRBV30 to TRBJ2-7, with D tentatively TRBD1 (6 bases). CDR1 is GTSNPN, CDR2 SVGIG, per germline (reference sequence). The CDR3 extends over 13 amino acids. Between the trimmed V and J ends, which lost 3 bases and 6 bases, there was a span of 15 bases. CDR3 protein: CAWSSYRVSEQYF. Partial CDR3 DNA: TGTGCCTGGAGCTCTTACAGGGTGAGCGAG.

This clone has ten or more counts. The read comes to an end 3 residues before the CDR3 does, leaving the germline J gene to fill in the end. The rearrangement uses TRBV20-1 and TRBJ2-1, with 8 bases identical to TRBD2. The trim removed 5 bases at V and 4 bases at J, leaving 13 bases unmatched. Germline V gene data show CDR1 as DFQATT and CDR2 as SNEGSKA (reference sequence). The CDR3 is 16 amino acids. CDR3 bases read: TGCAGTGCTGGATCCTCTAGCGGGTCGCTTTACAATGAG. Translating it yields CSAGSSSGSLYNE. The full-length CDR3 reads as CSAGSSSGSLYNEQFF.

This clone was seen repeatedly, ten times or more. The sequenced part of the CDR3 DNA is TGTGCCAGCAACATGGACAGGGGTGGCGGC. Its translation: CASNMDRGGG. In full, the CDR3 reads CASNMDRGGGYTF. The rearrangement links TRBV28 to TRBJ1-2; 9 bases align to TRBD1. The missing CDR3 end, 3 residues past where the read stops, is filled in from the germline J gene. The CDR3 contains 13 residues. Germline assignment: CDR1 MDHEN and CDR2 SYDVKM.

This clone was picked up many times. The CDR3 end lies 3 residues beyond the end of the read and is filled in from the germline J gene. The V call is TRBV6-2 or TRBV6-3, the J call TRBJ2-1, with 11 bases matching TRBD1. The CDR3 is 15 amino acids. Trimming removed 6 bases from V and 8 bases from J; junction bases left unmatched: 9. CDR1 is MNHEY, CDR2 SVGEGT, per germline. The DNA read from the CDR3 is TGTGCCAGCAGCAATACGGGACAGGGGGTCGATGAG. Residues: CASSNTGQGVDE. The full CDR3 reads CASSNTGQGVDEQFF.

This clone was observed many times. The read gets to within 3 residues of the CDR3 end, and the germline J gene fills in the rest. The gene calls are TRBV6-1 and TRBJ1-2, with a weak D call TRBD1 (5 bases). The CDR3 extends over 14 amino acids. V was cut by 4 bases and J by 3 bases, with 12 bases left in between. CDR1 MNHNS and CDR2 SASEGT come from the germline V gene. The CDR3 loop reads CASSVVRVDYGYTF. The CDR3 bases that were read are TGTGCCAGCAGTGTGGTCAGGGTGGACTATGGC.

This clone was observed at least ten times. The read terminates 3 residues ahead of where the CDR3 ends, so the germline J gene completes it. The rearrangement links TRBV7-3 to TRBJ1-1, with D maybe TRBD1 (5 bases). Germline V gives CDR1 SGHTA, CDR2 FQGTGA. The CDR3 has 13 amino acids. CDR3 DNA (partial): TGTGCCAGCAGCCCCGGGCTAGGGGCGGGG. Its protein product is CASSPGLGAG. The CDR3 in its entirety is CASSPGLGAGAFF. The entire variable domain, with the rest obtained from reference TRBV7-3 and TRBJ1-1, is as follows: GAGVSQTPSNKVTEKGKYVELRCDPISGHTALYWYRQSLGQGPEFLIYFQGTGAADDSGLPNDRFFAVRPEGSVSTLKIQRTERGDSAVYLCASSPGLGAGAFFGQGTRLTVV.

There are many counts of this clone. The read halts 3 residues ahead of the CDR3 end, with the missing end drawn from the germline J gene. The chain recombines TRBV18 with TRBJ2-1; 12 bases map to TRBD1. Germline CDR1 and CDR2: KGHSH and LQKENI. V lost 4 bases and J lost 8; bases outside the gene matches: 9. The CDR3 is 16 amino acids. The chain's CDR3 is CASSLLPGQGAYEQFF. Partial CDR3 DNA: TGTGCCAGCTCACTTCTCCCGGGACAGGGGGCCTATGAG. The whole variable domain, remainder taken from reference TRBV18 and TRBJ2-1, is NAGVMQNPRHLVRRRGQEARLRCSPMKGHSHVYWYRQLPEEGLKFMVYLQKENIIDESGMPKERFSAEFPKEGPSILRIQQVVRGDSAAYFCASSLLPGQGAYEQFFGPGTRLTVL.

This clone was detected ten times or more. The read gets to within 3 residues of the CDR3 end, and the germline J gene fills in the rest. The V and J genes are TRBV11-3 and TRBJ2-3; 7 bases line up with TRBD2. Unmatched junction bases numbered 5, after V lost 2 bases and J lost 3 bases. Looked up from germline, CDR1 is SGHNT and CDR2 is YENEEA. The CDR3 contains 15 residues. Partial CDR3 DNA: TGTGCCAGCAGCTTAATGGGGACTACAACAGATACG. It encodes CASSLMGTTTDT. The entire CDR3 is CASSLMGTTTDTQYF.

This clone was seen at least ten times. The read falls 3 residues short of the CDR3 end, and the missing part is taken from the germline J gene. The chain combines TRBV2 with TRBJ2-1, with 8 bases identical to TRBD2. This CDR3 spans 16 amino acids. V dropped 2 bases and J dropped 7; count of bases not matched to a gene: 10. CDR1 SNHLY and CDR2 FYNNEI come from the germline V gene. The CDR3 bases that were read are TGTGCCAGCAGTGAATTAGGTAGCGGGAAATGGAATGAG. Its translation: CASSELGSGKWNE. The complete CDR3 protein is CASSELGSGKWNEQFF.

At least ten counts were recorded for this clone. The read falls 3 residues short of the CDR3 end, and the missing part is taken from the germline J gene. The chain links TRBV19 to TRBJ1-2; perhaps TRBD1 as D (6 bases). The ends were cut back, 6 bases at V and 4 bases at J, with 12 bases in the middle. The CDR3 consists of 13 residues. Per germline, CDR1 LNHDA and CDR2 SQIVND (reference sequence). CDR3 DNA (partial): TGTGCCAGTAGAGAGGGCAGGGGCTATGGC. Its protein product is CASREGRGYG. The whole CDR3 protein reads CASREGRGYGYTF.

This clone was observed at least ten times. The read ends 3 residues early relative to the CDR3; the germline J gene fills the gap. This rearrangement joins TRBV5-4 to TRBJ2-7; a possible D gene is TRBD2 (5 bases). The CDR3 spans 13 residues. V was clipped by 4 bases and J by 3 bases, with 11 bases between them. CDR1 SGHNT and CDR2 YYREEE come from the germline V gene (reference sequence). CDR3 bases read: TGTGCCAGCAGCCCCGCCGGGGACTACGAG. This gives the protein CASSPAGDYE. The whole CDR3 reads CASSPAGDYEQYF.